The 8 T cell receptor beta chains listed next were all sequenced from one sample in a study of blood T cell repertoires in COVID-19. Method: immunoSEQ multiplex PCR; TCRdb's copy keeps in-frame clones and lacks some. Here the sample spans over 95,000 clones, over 80% being singletons. Input material: peripheral blood. These receptors were collected from a man aged 65-85 years with active or convalescent COVID-19.

The chain joins TRBV7-9 to TRBJ2-1; 7 nucleotides agree with TRBD2. This CDR3 contains 14 residues. Trimming removed 2 bases from V and 7 bases from J; junction bases left unmatched: 5. Germline values: CDR1 SEHNR, CDR2 FQNEAQ (reference sequence). The CDR3: CASSLSQGGNEQFF. The CDR3 region has the DNA TGTGCCAGCAGCTTAAGTCAGGGAGGGAATGAGCAGTTCTTC.

This chain's CDR3 is CASSQGVNTEAFF. The CDR3 region has the DNA TGCGCCAGCAGCCAGGGGGTGAACACTGAAGCTTTCTTT. The gene calls are TRBV5-1 and TRBJ1-1; 7 nucleotides align to TRBD1. CDR1 and CDR2 from the germline V gene are SGHRS and YFSETQ. The CDR3 is 13 amino acids. With 4 bases clipped from V and 0 bases from J, the junction kept 0 bases outside the gene matches.

The rearrangement uses TRBV29-1 and TRBJ1-1, with 7 bases lining up with TRBD1. The CDR3 has 12 residues. V was clipped by 4 bases and J by 8 bases; unmatched bases: 7. Germline CDR1 SQVTM, CDR2 ANQGSEA. CDR3 region: CSVVSGDREAFF. In DNA, the CDR3 is TGCAGCGTTGTATCAGGGGACAGAGAAGCTTTCTTT. Combining the CDR3 with reference TRBV29-1 and TRBJ1-1 gives the whole variable domain SAVISQKPSRDICQRGTSLTIQCQVDSQVTMMFWYRQQPGQSLTLIATANQGSEATYESGFVIDKFPISRPNLTFSTLTVSNMSPEDSSIYLCSVVSGDREAFFGQGTRLTVV.

This clone has more than one count but fewer than ten. J is TRBJ1-1 and V is TRBV5-1; TRBD1 is a possible D gene (6 bases). The length of the CDR3 is 14 residues. Trimming removed 2 bases from V and 3 bases from J, with 11 bases in between. From germline, CDR1 is SGHRS and CDR2 YFSETQ. The CDR3, as DNA: TGCGCCAGCAGCTTCGGGGGGCTTGACACTGAAGCTTTCTTT. Its protein is CASSFGGLDTEAFF.

Only a few counts were recorded for this clone. The chain is built from TRBV28 and TRBJ1-5; a weak D match, TRBD1 (6 bases). This CDR3 comprises 12 residues. Per the germline V gene, CDR1 is MDHEN and CDR2 is SYDVKM. V was cut by 6 bases and J by 6 bases, with 9 bases left in between. CDR3 nucleotides: TGTGCCAGCAGACAGGGTAGTCAGCCCCAGCATTTT. It translates to CASRQGSQPQHF.

This chain connects TRBV6-5 to TRBJ2-5; 8 nucleotides match TRBD2. The CDR3 consists of 12 residues. V lost 8 bases and J lost 5; bases outside the gene matches: 4. Germline assignment: CDR1 MNHEY and CDR2 SVGAGI. The CDR3 protein is CASRGGRETQYF. Here the CDR3 DNA reads TGTGCCAGCCGGGGGGGCCGGGAGACCCAGTACTTC.

V usage is TRBV7-8 and J usage is TRBJ1-3; 10 nucleotides agree with TRBD1. This CDR3 is 15 amino acids long. V gave up 3 bases and J gave up 4 bases; unmatched junction bases: 3. Germline CDR1 reads SGHVS; CDR2 reads FQNEAQ. CDR3 region: CASSLGQGIGNTIYF. The CDR3 DNA is TGTGCCAGCAGCTTGGGACAGGGGATCGGAAACACCATATATTTT.

The chain uses TRBV3-1 (or the pseudogene TRBV3-2) and TRBJ1-1; D remains unclear. This CDR3 contains 14 residues. V lost 1 base, J lost 0 bases, and 6 bases lay in between. In germline, CDR1 is LGHDT, CDR2 YNNKEL (reference sequence). CDR3 loop: CASSQGNMNTEAFF. Here the CDR3 DNA reads TGTGCCAGCAGCCAAGGAAACATGAACACTGAAGCTTTCTTT.